Presented here are 16 T cell receptor beta chains from one specimen sequenced in a study of CD8 T cells in ankylosing spondylitis. TCRdb reanalysed the 5' RACE reads using MiXCR and keeps one entry per CDR3 protein. The sample carries about 260,000 distinct CDR3 sequences, 20% to 30% recorded once. The sequenced material came from blood, either unsorted or a sorted T cell fraction (not recorded which). Receptors were obtained from a male donor with ankylosing spondylitis or in good health (not recorded which).

In nucleotides, the CDR3 is TGCAGTGCTTCCCAATACGAGCAGTACTTC. Translation gives CSASQYEQYF. This chain uses TRBV20-1 with TRBJ2-7; D is uncertain. This CDR3 has 10 amino acids. From germline, CDR1 is DFQATT and CDR2 SNEGSKA (reference sequence). V was pared by 5 bases and J by 4 bases, with 6 bases between.

This chain joins TRBV10-3 and TRBJ2-7; D possibly matches TRBD1 or TRBD2 (5 bases each). Trimming shortened V by 5 bases and J by 0 bases, and 14 bases separated the two germline ends. This CDR3 comprises 15 residues. CDR1 is ENHRY, CDR2 SYGVKD, per germline. In DNA, the CDR3 is TGTGCCATCAGTAACCGGGACCGGAGCTCCTACGAGCAGTACTTC. Protein product: CAISNRDRSSYEQYF.

In this sample, this clonotype turned up a few times. The CDR3 loop reads CASSSTGAGGLETQYF. The CDR3 nucleotides are TGTGCCAGCAGTTCCACCGGGGCAGGGGGTCTGGAGACCCAGTACTTC. This chain connects TRBV12-3 or TRBV12-4 to TRBJ2-5; 7 bases agree with TRBD1. The junction had 13 bases not matched to a gene; V was cut back by 4 bases and J by 5 bases. The length of the CDR3 is 16 residues.

This clonotype was observed at least ten times. The chain uses TRBV11-2 and TRBJ2-7, with D uncertain. The CDR3 has 15 amino acids. Per germline, CDR1 SGHAT and CDR2 FQNNGV. V was trimmed by 1 base and J by 1 base, leaving 11 bases between them. The CDR3 DNA sequence: TGTGCCAGCAGCTTAGGGTCACTTGTTTCCTACGAGCAGTACTTC. Its translation is CASSLGSLVSYEQYF.

In its sample, this clonotype was seen many times. The gene calls are TRBV28 and TRBJ1-5; D perhaps matches TRBD1 (5 bases). This CDR3 is built from 15 residues. The germline V and J ends were trimmed by 6 bases and 0 bases, with 12 bases remaining between them. The germline V gene has CDR1 MDHEN and CDR2 SYDVKM. The CDR3 region is CASRSGMTSNQPQHF. Written as DNA, the CDR3 is TGTGCCAGCAGGTCAGGGATGACTAGCAATCAGCCCCAGCATTTT. The full variable domain, completed using reference TRBV28 and TRBJ1-5, is DVKVTQSSRYLVKRTGEKVFLECVQDMDHENMFWYRQDPGLGLRLIYFSYDVKMKEKGDIPEGYSVSREKKERFSLILESASTNQTSMYLCASRSGMTSNQPQHFGDGTRLSIL.

This clonotype appeared many times. This chain links TRBV29-1 with TRBJ1-1; D call uncertain. Germline CDR1 and CDR2: SQVTM and ANQGSEA. Between the trimmed V and J ends, which lost 5 bases and 3 bases, there was a span of 7 bases. The CDR3 loop spans 11 amino acids. The CDR3 region has the DNA TGCAGCGTTTTGGAGCACACTGAAGCTTTCTTT. Its translation is CSVLEHTEAFF.

This clonotype was seen repeatedly, ten times or more. The V and J genes are TRBV28 and TRBJ1-5; 7 bases fit TRBD1. Germline V lookup: CDR1 MDHEN, CDR2 SYDVKM. V lost 7 bases, J lost 0 bases, and 6 bases stayed unmatched. CDR3 size: 15 residues. The CDR3 loop is CASTSQGSSNQPQHF. CDR3 DNA: TGTGCCAGCACGTCACAGGGGAGTAGCAATCAGCCCCAGCATTTT.

This chain links TRBV9 with TRBJ1-6; 7 bases line up with TRBD1. This CDR3 contains 15 residues. Germline CDR1 SGDLS, CDR2 YYNGEE. The V segment lost 4 bases and the J segment 4 bases; nucleotides outside the gene matches: 5. CDR3 sequence: CASSQDRFYNSPLHF. DNA of the CDR3: TGTGCCAGCAGCCAGGACAGGTTTTATAATTCACCCCTCCACTTT.

This clonotype was observed once. The CDR3 here is CASSFWGGEQFF. As DNA, the CDR3 is TGTGCCAGCAGCTTTTGGGGGGGTGAGCAGTTCTTC. This rearrangement joins TRBV5-6 to TRBJ2-1, with 7 bases matching TRBD2. The CDR3 has 12 amino acids. Germline assignment: CDR1 SGHDT and CDR2 YYEEEE. V shed 2 bases, J shed 9 bases, and the junction held 2 bases outside the gene matches.

This clonotype was seen more than once but under ten times. This chain connects TRBV7-3 to TRBJ2-1, with TRBD2 matching 11 bases. This CDR3 has 15 residues. The germline CDR1 and CDR2 sequences are SGHTA and FQGTGA. Trimming took 5 bases from V and 3 from J; bases not matched to a gene: 3. Written as DNA, the CDR3 is TGTGCCAGCAGCATGGGACTAGCGGACTACAATGAGCAGTTCTTC. Its translation is CASSMGLADYNEQFF.

V gene TRBV20-1 combines with J gene TRBJ2-5; D tentatively fits TRBD1 or TRBD2 (5 bases each). Trimming removed 4 bases from V and 4 bases from J, with 16 bases in between. Germline values: CDR1 DFQATT, CDR2 SNEGSKA (reference sequence). This CDR3 spans 14 amino acids. CDR3 nucleotide sequence: TGCAGTGCTACCTGGGACCGAGGAGCAGAGACCCAGTACTTC. Amino acids: CSATWDRGAETQYF.

The gene calls are TRBV2 and TRBJ2-5; perhaps TRBD1 as D (6 bases). The CDR3 sequence is 15 residues long. Trimming took 4 bases from V and 0 from J, leaving 12 bases between them. Germline V gene sequence: CDR1 SNHLY, CDR2 FYNNEI. CDR3 amino acids: CASSVTGTNQETQYF. The CDR3 nucleotides are TGTGCCAGCAGTGTGACAGGAACGAACCAAGAGACCCAGTACTTC.

The chain combines TRBV7-2 with TRBJ2-7; D gene unclear. The CDR3 sequence is 13 residues long. Trimming left V 5 bases short and J 5 bases short, with 13 bases between. The germline gives CDR1 SGHTA, CDR2 FQGNSA. The CDR3 here is CASSRKIRDEQYF. The CDR3 DNA sequence: TGTGCCAGCAGCCGTAAGATAAGGGACGAGCAGTACTTC.

Here the CDR3 reads CASSSNTQNNEQFF. CDR3 bases: TGTGCCAGCAGCTCCAATACGCAGAACAATGAGCAGTTCTTC. The rearrangement uses TRBV12-3 or TRBV12-4 and TRBJ2-1; D is uncertain. The CDR3 consists of 14 residues. The V end was cut by 6 bases, the J end by 5 bases, with 14 bases between.

The rearrangement joins TRBV10-3 to TRBJ2-3, with D perhaps assigned TRBD1 or TRBD2 (5 bases each). Germline V gene sequence: CDR1 ENHRY, CDR2 SYGVKD. Trimming stripped 6 bases from V and 0 bases from J, with 13 bases between. The CDR3 has 15 amino acids. CDR3 sequence: CAIRRDGSSTDTQYF. CDR3 bases: TGTGCCATCAGGAGGGACGGATCTAGCACAGATACGCAGTATTTT.

CDR3 nucleotide sequence: TGTGCCAGCACCCCCGGTGGGGGAAACACTGAAGCTTTCTTT. It encodes CASTPGGGNTEAFF. The rearrangement uses TRBV12-3 or TRBV12-4 and TRBJ1-1, with a weak D call TRBD1 (5 bases). This CDR3 is built from 14 residues. V lost 7 bases and J 2 bases, leaving 14 bases between the germline ends.